This TCR beta chain was found in a study of blood T cell repertoires in COVID-19. The junction had 8 bases not matched to a gene; V was cut back by 5 bases and J by 1 base. The CDR3 consists of 16 residues. Germline values: CDR1 SGHRS, CDR2 YFSETQ. Original methodology: Estimates of nucleated cell counts were drawn from the amplification of reference gene primers. The method was immunoSEQ multiplex PCR; TCRdb's version includes in-frame clones alone and lacks a portion of them. V and J calls and clone size are given by that table; D and trimming were obtained from the DNA. This table holds about 190,000 clones, approximately 80% found once.

The sample consisted of peripheral blood. The V call is TRBV5-1, the J call TRBJ2-2; the match to TRBD1 covers 7 bases. The clonotype originates from a human donor in a cohort sampled during active COVID-19. The CDR3 spells CASSGDPGGNTGELFF. In DNA, the CDR3 is TGCGCCAGCAGTGGTGATCCAGGGGGGAACACCGGGGAGCTGTTTTTT.